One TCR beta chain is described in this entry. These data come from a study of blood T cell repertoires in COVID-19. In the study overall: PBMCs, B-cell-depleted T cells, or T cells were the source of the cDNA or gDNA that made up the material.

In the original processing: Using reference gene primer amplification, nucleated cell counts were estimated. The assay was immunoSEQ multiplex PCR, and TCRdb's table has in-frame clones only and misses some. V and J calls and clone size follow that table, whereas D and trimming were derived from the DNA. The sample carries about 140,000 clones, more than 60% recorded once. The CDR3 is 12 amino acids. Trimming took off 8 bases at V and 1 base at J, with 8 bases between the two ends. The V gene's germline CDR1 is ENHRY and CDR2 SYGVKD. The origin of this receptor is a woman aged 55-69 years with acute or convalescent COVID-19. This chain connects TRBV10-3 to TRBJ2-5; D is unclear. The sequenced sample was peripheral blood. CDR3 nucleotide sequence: TGTGCCATCGGCCAGGTCCAAGAGACCCAGTACTTC. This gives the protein CAIGQVQETQYF.